One and the same sample provided the 16 T cell receptor beta chains below, sequenced in a study of cytomegalovirus exposure and HLA in healthy donors. 13 Jbeta primers and 60 Vbeta primers were used for the PCR. Method: immunoSEQ multiplex PCR; TCRdb's copy keeps in-frame clones and lacks some. The sample carries some 160,000 clones, 65% to 80% recorded once. Sequences were obtained from PBMCs. These receptors originate from a woman in her thirties or forties in good health and CMV-seronegative.

CDR3 in amino acids: CASSPLGGYNEQFF. The CDR3, as DNA: TGCGCCAGCAGCCCCCTGGGGGGATACAATGAGCAGTTCTTC. This sequence joins TRBV5-1 and TRBJ2-1; D is possibly TRBD2 (6 bases). Trimming shortened V by 4 bases and J by 4 bases, and 12 bases separated the two germline ends. The CDR3 has 14 residues. Germline assignment: CDR1 SGHRS and CDR2 YFSETQ.

The CDR3, as DNA: TGCGCCAGCAGTGAGAGGACTAGCGGGGTCTACGAGCAGTACTTC. Its translation is CASSERTSGVYEQYF. J is TRBJ2-7 and V is TRBV10-2; 12 bases are a match to TRBD2. This CDR3 has 15 amino acids. Unmatched junction bases numbered 2, after V lost 2 bases and J lost 3 bases. Germline-derived CDR1 and CDR2 are WSHSY and SAAADI.

Comment on this clone: One junction end does not reproduce the germline sequence, and a read error may be involved. This chain uses TRBV7-9 with TRBJ2-1; tentative D call: TRBD2 (7 bases). The V gene's germline CDR1 is SEHNR and CDR2 FQNEAQ (reference sequence). The CDR3 is 12 residues long. The CDR3 sequence: CASSSMGEGGVF. The CDR3 DNA reads as TGTGCCAGCAGCTCGATGGGTGAGGGGGGGGTCTTC.

The rearrangement links TRBV19 to TRBJ2-2; D uncertain. Germline CDR1 and CDR2: LNHDA and SQIVND (reference sequence). The CDR3 totals 15 residues. V gave up 7 bases and J gave up 4 bases, with 16 bases separating them. The CDR3 spells CASTSWSFGTGELFF. The DNA for the CDR3 is TGTGCCAGTACCAGTTGGAGTTTCGGCACCGGGGAGCTGTTTTTT.

The chain has TRBV10-1 and TRBJ1-1; unclear D gene. The CDR3 extends over 13 amino acids. Germline CDR1 reads WNHNN; CDR2 reads SYGVQD (reference sequence). The V end lost 8 bases, the J end lost 3 bases, and 13 bases lay between the germline ends. The CDR3 protein is CASSPGIDTEAFF. CDR3 DNA sequence: TGCGCCAGCTCACCCGGTATCGACACTGAAGCTTTCTTT.

The sample holds a few counts of this clone. V usage is TRBV7-2 and J usage is TRBJ2-1; TRBD2 agrees at 13 bases. With V trimmed by 5 bases and J by 7 bases, 8 bases remained unmatched. Germline CDR1 is SGHTA and CDR2 is FQGNSA. The CDR3 has 16 amino acids. In DNA form, the CDR3 reads TGTGCCAGCAGCGGGGGGGGGACTAGCGGGGTAAATGAGCAGTTCTTC. Amino acid sequence: CASSGGGTSGVNEQFF.

The chain has TRBV21-1 and TRBJ1-1; no DNA check was done on the table's D call, TRBD1. TRBV21-1 is a known pseudogene. This CDR3 is 17 amino acids long. The CDR3, as DNA: TGTGCCAGCAGCAACCCCATTGGGTCAGACATGAACACTGAAGCTTTCTTT. Its protein product is CASSNPIGSDMNTEAFF.

The chain joins TRBV9 to TRBJ2-3; TRBD2 agrees at 11 bases. V dropped 7 bases and J dropped 5; count of bases not matched to a gene: 6. Germline V gene sequence: CDR1 SGDLS, CDR2 YYNGEE. CDR3 size: 14 residues. The CDR3 reads CASRSGLAGDTQYF. CDR3 DNA sequence: TGTGCCAGCCGCTCCGGACTAGCGGGAGATACGCAGTATTTT.

The rearrangement links TRBV5-4 to TRBJ2-3; 12 nucleotides agree with TRBD2. This CDR3 comprises 16 residues. In germline, CDR1 is SGHNT, CDR2 YYREEE (reference sequence). J gave up 0 bases and V 4 bases, and 3 bases lay outside the gene matches. DNA of the CDR3: TGTGCCAGCAGCAGCGGACTAGCGGGGAGCACAGATACGCAGTATTTT. Translation: CASSSGLAGSTDTQYF.

The rearrangement links TRBV6-6 to TRBJ1-5, with TRBD1 matching over 7 bases. CDR3 length: 14 residues. The germline V gene encodes CDR1 MNHNY and CDR2 SVGAGI (reference sequence). The V gene end was trimmed by 11 bases and the J gene end by 0 bases; junction bases not matched to a gene: 7. The CDR3 coding sequence is TGTGCCGCCAAGGGGGCTATTAGCAATCAGCCCCAGCATTTT. Translating it yields CAAKGAISNQPQHF.

The gene calls are TRBV2 and TRBJ1-4; weak D call: TRBD1 (5 bases). V lost 7 bases, J lost 6 bases, and 15 bases lay in between. The germline CDR1 and CDR2 sequences are SNHLY and FYNNEI. CDR3 size: 14 residues. The CDR3 here is CASTRTMVDEKLFF. The CDR3 DNA is TGTGCCAGCACCAGGACAATGGTTGATGAAAAACTGTTTTTT.

This chain joins TRBV19 and TRBJ2-5; 9 nucleotides align to TRBD1. With the DNA end fitting TRBJ2-7 better, the J assignment may be wrong. The CDR3 loop spans 14 amino acids. The germline CDR1 and CDR2 sequences are LNHDA and SQIVND (reference sequence). The chain's CDR3 is CASSSGQGNLEQYF. The CDR3 DNA reads as TGTGCCAGTAGTAGCGGACAGGGGAACCTCGAGCAGTACTTC.

CDR3 sequence: CATTMSKTYGYTF. CDR3 DNA: TGTGCCACCACTATGAGCAAGACTTATGGCTACACCTTC. The chain uses TRBV10-3 and TRBJ1-2, with D unclear. CDR1 is ENHRY and CDR2 is SYGVKD in the germline V gene. CDR3 length: 13 amino acids. V lost 10 bases to trimming and J lost 5 bases, with 17 bases between them.

The chain employs TRBV15 and TRBJ2-7; D is possibly TRBD2 (6 bases). Germline loops: CDR1 LNHNV, CDR2 YYDKDF (reference sequence). V lost 0 bases and J 3 bases, leaving 12 bases between the germline ends. This CDR3 contains 15 residues. The CDR3 sequence: CATSRDLIGGYEQYF. As DNA, the CDR3 is TGTGCCACCAGCAGAGATCTTATCGGGGGCTACGAGCAGTACTTC. Combining the CDR3 with reference TRBV15 and TRBJ2-7 gives the whole variable domain DAMVIQNPRYQVTQFGKPVTLSCSQTLNHNVMYWYQQKSSQAPKLLFHYYDKDFNNEADTPDNFQSRRPNTSFCFLDIRSPGLGDTAMYLCATSRDLIGGYEQYFGPGTRLTVT.

This chain uses TRBV7-2 with TRBJ1-4; the D gene is possibly TRBD1 (6 bases). Germline CDR1 SGHTA, CDR2 FQGNSA. The CDR3 is made up of 18 amino acids. Trimming cost V 3 bases and J 8 bases, with 25 bases left between them. This CDR3 is CASSLFEPRGSVGEKLFF. CDR3 bases: TGTGCCAGCAGCTTGTTTGAGCCCAGGGGATCAGTCGGAGAAAAACTGTTTTTT.

The rearrangement uses TRBV9 and TRBJ2-5; D is perhaps TRBD1 (6 bases). CDR1 and CDR2 (germline): SGDLS, YYNGEE. The CDR3 runs to 14 residues. Trimming pared 0 bases from V and 5 bases from J, leaving 11 bases between. The CDR3 reads CASSVDGGSETQYF. The CDR3 DNA is TGTGCCAGCAGCGTAGATGGGGGCTCGGAGACCCAGTACTTC.